This T cell receptor (beta chain) was observed in a study of blood T cell repertoires in COVID-19. The CDR3 has 16 amino acids. Looked up from germline, CDR1 is MGHRA and CDR2 is YSYEKL. The trim removed 3 bases at V and 5 bases at J, leaving 9 bases unmatched. In the authors' methods: Amplified reference gene primers provided the basis for estimating nucleated cell counts. The data were produced by immunoSEQ multiplex PCR, yet TCRdb's version contains in-frame clones alone and is incomplete. V, J and clone size are those of that table, while D and trimming were read from the DNA. The sample has tens of thousands of clones, 80% to 85% seen once; the top ten hold over 10%.

This sequence joins TRBV4-1 and TRBJ1-5; TRBD1 agrees at 8 bases. Sample: peripheral blood. The TCR sequence derives from a human donor in a cohort sampled during active COVID-19. CDR3 region: CASSQGPDREHQPQHF. The CDR3 bases are TGCGCCAGCAGCCAGGGCCCGGACAGGGAACATCAGCCCCAGCATTTT.